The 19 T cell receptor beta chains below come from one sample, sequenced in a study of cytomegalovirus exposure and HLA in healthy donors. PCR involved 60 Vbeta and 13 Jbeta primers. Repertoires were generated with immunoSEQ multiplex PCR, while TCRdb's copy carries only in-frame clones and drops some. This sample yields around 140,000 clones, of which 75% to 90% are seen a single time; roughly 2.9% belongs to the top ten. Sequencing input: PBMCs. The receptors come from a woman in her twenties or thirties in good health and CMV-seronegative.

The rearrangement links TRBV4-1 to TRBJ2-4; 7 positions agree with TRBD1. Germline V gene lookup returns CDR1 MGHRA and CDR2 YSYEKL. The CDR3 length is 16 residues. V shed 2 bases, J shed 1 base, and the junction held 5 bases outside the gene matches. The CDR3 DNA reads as TGCGCCAGCAGCCAATCGGACAGGTGGGCCAAAAACATTCAGTACTTC. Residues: CASSQSDRWAKNIQYF.

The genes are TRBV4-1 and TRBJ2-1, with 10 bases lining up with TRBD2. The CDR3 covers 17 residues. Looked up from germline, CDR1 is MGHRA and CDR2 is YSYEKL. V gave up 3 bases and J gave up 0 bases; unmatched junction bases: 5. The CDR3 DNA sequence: TGCGCCAGCAGCCACCCCACTAGCGGGGACTCCTACAATGAGCAGTTCTTC. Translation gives CASSHPTSGDSYNEQFF.

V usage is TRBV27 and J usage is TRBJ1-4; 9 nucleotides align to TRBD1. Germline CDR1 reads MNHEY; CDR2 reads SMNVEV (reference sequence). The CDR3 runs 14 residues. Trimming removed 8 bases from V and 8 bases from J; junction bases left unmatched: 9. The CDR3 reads CASGYRDRAEKLFF. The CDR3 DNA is TGTGCCAGCGGGTACCGGGACAGGGCAGAAAAACTGTTTTTT.

DNA of the CDR3: TGTGCCAGCAGCTCCGGACAGGGCACGAACTATGGCTACACCTTC. It is translated as CASSSGQGTNYGYTF. J is TRBJ1-2 and V is TRBV7-9, with 8 nucleotides matching TRBD1. Germline CDR1 and CDR2: SEHNR and FQNEAQ (reference sequence). The CDR3 totals 15 residues. V shed 4 bases, J shed 2 bases, and the junction held 6 bases outside the gene matches.

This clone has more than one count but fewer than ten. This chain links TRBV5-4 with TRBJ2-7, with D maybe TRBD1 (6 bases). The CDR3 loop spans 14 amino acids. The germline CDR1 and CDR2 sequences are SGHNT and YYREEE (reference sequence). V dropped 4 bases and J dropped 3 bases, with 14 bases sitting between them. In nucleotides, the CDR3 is TGTGCCAGCAGCCCCGACAGGTCACTCTACGAGCAGTACTTC. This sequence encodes CASSPDRSLYEQYF.

CDR3 DNA: TGTGCCAGCAGCTTGCTAAGAACGGGGGATGGCTACACCTTC. This gives the protein CASSLLRTGDGYTF. The chain joins TRBV11-2 to TRBJ1-2; weak D call: TRBD1 (5 bases). This CDR3 has 14 residues. Germline V gene data show CDR1 as SGHAT and CDR2 as FQNNGV. V shed 3 bases and J shed 6 bases, with 14 bases lying between them.

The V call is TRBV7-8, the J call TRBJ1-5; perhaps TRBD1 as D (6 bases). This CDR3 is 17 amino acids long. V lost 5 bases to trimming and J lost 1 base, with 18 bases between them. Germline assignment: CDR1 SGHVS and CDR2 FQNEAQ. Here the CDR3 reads CASSERLPGQSNQPQHF. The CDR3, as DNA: TGTGCCAGCAGCGAAAGGCTCCCCGGACAGAGCAATCAGCCCCAGCATTTT.

CDR3 sequence reads: CASSYVALTGELFF. Written as DNA, the CDR3 is TGTGCCAGCAGTTACGTGGCCCTCACCGGGGAGCTGTTTTTT. V usage is TRBV6-5 and J usage is TRBJ2-2; D uncertain. This CDR3 is 14 amino acids long. The germline gives CDR1 MNHEY, CDR2 SVGAGI. V was trimmed by 2 bases and J by 4 bases, leaving 8 bases between them.

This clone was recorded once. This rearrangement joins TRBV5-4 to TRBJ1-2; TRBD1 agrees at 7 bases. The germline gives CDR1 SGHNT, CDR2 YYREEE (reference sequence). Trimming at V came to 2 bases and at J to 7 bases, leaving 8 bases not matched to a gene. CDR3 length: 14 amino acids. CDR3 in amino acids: CASSLQGMTGGYTF. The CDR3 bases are TGTGCCAGCAGCTTACAGGGGATGACGGGTGGCTACACCTTC.

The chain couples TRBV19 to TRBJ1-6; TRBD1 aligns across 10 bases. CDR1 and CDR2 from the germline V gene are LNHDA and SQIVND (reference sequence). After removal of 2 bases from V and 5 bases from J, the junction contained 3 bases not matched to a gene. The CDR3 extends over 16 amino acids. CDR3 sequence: CASSIRDRGDNSPLHF. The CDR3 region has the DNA TGTGCCAGTAGTATACGGGACAGGGGCGATAATTCACCCCTCCACTTT.

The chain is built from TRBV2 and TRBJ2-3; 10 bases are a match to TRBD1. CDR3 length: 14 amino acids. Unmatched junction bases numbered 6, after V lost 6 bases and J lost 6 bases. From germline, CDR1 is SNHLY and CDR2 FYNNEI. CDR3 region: CASRFDRGLDTQYF. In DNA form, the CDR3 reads TGTGCCAGCAGGTTCGACAGGGGGCTTGATACGCAGTATTTT.

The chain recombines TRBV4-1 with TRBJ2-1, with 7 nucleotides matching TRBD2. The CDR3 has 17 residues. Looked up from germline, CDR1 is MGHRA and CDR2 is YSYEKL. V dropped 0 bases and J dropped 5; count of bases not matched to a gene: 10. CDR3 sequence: CASSQDLSGEPDNEQFF. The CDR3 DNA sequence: TGCGCCAGCAGCCAAGATCTAAGCGGGGAGCCTGACAATGAGCAGTTCTTC.

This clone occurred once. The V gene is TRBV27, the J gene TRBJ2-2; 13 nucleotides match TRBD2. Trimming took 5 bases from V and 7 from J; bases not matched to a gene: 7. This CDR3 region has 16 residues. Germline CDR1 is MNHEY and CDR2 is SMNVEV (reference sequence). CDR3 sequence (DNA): TGTGCCAGCAGTCCACGGACTAGCGGGAGCGTCGGGGAGCTGTTTTTT. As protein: CASSPRTSGSVGELFF.

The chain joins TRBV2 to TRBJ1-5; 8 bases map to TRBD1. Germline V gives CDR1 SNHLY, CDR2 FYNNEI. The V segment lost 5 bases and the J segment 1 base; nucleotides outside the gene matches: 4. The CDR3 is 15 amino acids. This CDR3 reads CASSKGDRSNQPQHF. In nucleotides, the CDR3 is TGTGCCAGCAGTAAGGGGGACAGGAGCAATCAGCCCCAGCATTTT. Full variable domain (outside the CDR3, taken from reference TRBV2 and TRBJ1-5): EPEVTQTPSHQVTQMGQEVILRCVPISNHLYFYWYRQILGQKVEFLVSFYNNEISEKSEIFDDQFSVERPDGSNFTLKIRSTKLEDSAMYFCASSKGDRSNQPQHFGDGTRLSIL.

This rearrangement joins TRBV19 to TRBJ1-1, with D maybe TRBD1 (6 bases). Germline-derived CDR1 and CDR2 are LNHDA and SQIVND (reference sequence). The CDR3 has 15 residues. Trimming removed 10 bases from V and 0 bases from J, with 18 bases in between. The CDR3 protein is CATGVGGFVNTEAFF. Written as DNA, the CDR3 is TGTGCCACCGGGGTAGGGGGATTTGTGAACACTGAAGCTTTCTTT.

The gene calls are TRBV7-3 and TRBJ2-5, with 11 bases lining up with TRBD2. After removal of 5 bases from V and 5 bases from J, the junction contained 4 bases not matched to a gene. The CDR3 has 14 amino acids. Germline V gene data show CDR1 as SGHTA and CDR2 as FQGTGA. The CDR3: CASSLLAGVETQYF. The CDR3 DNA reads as TGTGCCAGCAGCCTACTAGCGGGAGTGGAGACCCAGTACTTC.

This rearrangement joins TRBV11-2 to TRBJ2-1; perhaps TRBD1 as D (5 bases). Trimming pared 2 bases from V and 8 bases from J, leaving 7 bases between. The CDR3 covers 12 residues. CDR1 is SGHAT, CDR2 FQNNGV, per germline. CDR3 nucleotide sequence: TGTGCCAGCAGCTTAAGGGGTTATGAGCAGTTCTTC. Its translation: CASSLRGYEQFF.

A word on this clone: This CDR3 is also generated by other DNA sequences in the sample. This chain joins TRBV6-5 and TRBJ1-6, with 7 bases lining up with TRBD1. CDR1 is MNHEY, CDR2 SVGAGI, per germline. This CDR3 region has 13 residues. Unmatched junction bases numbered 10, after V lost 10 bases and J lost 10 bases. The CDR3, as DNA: TGTGCCACCGGAACAGGGGCTTGGTCACCCCTCCACTTT. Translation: CATGTGAWSPLHF.

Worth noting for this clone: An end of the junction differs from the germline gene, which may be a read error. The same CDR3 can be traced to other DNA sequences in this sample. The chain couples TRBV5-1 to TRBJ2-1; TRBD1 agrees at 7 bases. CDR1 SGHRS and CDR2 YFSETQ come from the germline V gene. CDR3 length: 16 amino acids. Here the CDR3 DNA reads TGCGCCAGTAGCTTGAACGACAGGGCGGCCTACAATGAGCAGTTCTTC. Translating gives CASSLNDRAAYNEQFF. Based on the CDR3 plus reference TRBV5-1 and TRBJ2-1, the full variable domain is KAGVTQTPRYLIKTRGQQVTLSCSPISGHRSVSWYQQTPGQGLQFLFEYFSETQRNKGNFPGRFSGRQFSNSRSEMNVSTLELGDSALYLCASSLNDRAAYNEQFFGPGTRLTVL.